The present TCR beta chain was sequenced within a study of blood T cell repertoires in COVID-19. Study at large: The origin of the acute and convalescent COVID-19 samples was the United States, Italy and Spain.

Authors' data handling: Estimation of nucleated cell counts was performed using reference gene primer amplification. Here immunoSEQ multiplex PCR was the method, and the copy in TCRdb shows in-frame clones only, minus some. For V, J and clone size, that table is used; D and trimming come from the DNA. The top ten hold 20% of the sample, which has roughly 190,000 clones, 84% seen once. The material sequenced was peripheral blood. The TCR originated in a human donor in a cohort sampled during active COVID-19.

The CDR3 nucleotides are TGTGCCAGCCGCCGGGACAGGGCCCCTGGAAACACCATATATTTT. Its protein product is CASRRDRAPGNTIYF. The rearrangement uses TRBV18 and TRBJ1-3; the match to TRBD1 covers 9 bases. CDR3 length equals 15 residues. The J segment lost 2 bases and the V segment lost 8 bases, leaving 7 bases of the junction unmatched. Germline assignment: CDR1 KGHSH and CDR2 LQKENI.